The clone carrying this TCR beta chain is a singleton in its sample. The template was genomic DNA from peripheral blood, not RNA. The source of the sample is a study of T cell repertoires in aging, cancer and after chemotherapy. As for the study in general: Six age groups, ranging from 30 or younger to 70 or older, included the donors.

This CDR3 comprises 14 residues. The V end was cut by 1 base, the J end by 6 bases, with 16 bases between. Per germline, CDR1 GTSNPN and CDR2 SVGIG (reference sequence). Rearranged V-D-J TRB sequences were amplified with a mixed TRB-A/B primer pool. Each CDR3 protein gets one entry after TCRdb re-called the multiplex PCR reads with MiXCR. This table holds just under 4,500 distinct CDR3 sequences, 64% found once. Sequenced: blood. The source of this sequence is a human donor with a solid tumor. The chain joins TRBV30 to TRBJ2-7; possible D gene TRBD1, 6 bases. The CDR3 here is CAWSASGTRSEQYF. The CDR3 region has the DNA TGTGCCTGGAGTGCTTCAGGGACAAGGAGCGAGCAGTACTTC.